One sample yielded the 10 T cell receptor beta chains listed below, sequenced in a study of shared clonotypes between healthy human individuals. The repertoire was sequenced with immunoSEQ multiplex PCR; TCRdb's copy has only in-frame clones and lacks some. The sample has around 1,900,000 clones; 85% to 95% are singletons. Naive CD8 isolation took CD45RO-negative cells positively selected for CCR7 and excluded terminally differentiated effector memory CD45RA+ cells. The sample consisted of naive CD8+ T cells from PBMCs. Receptors were obtained from a man younger than 35 in good health. Some clones in this sample may be carry-over from other donors' samples.

As concerns this clone: The sample has other DNA sequences that encode this CDR3 too. The V call is TRBV5-6, the J call TRBJ2-7; D remains unclear. The ends were cut back, 1 base at V and 1 base at J, with 6 bases in the middle. Germline CDR1 is SGHDT and CDR2 is YYEEEE. This CDR3 comprises 13 residues. The CDR3 DNA reads TGTGCCAGCAGCTTGAGACGGTCCTACGAGCAGTACTTC. Its translation is CASSLRRSYEQYF.

The chain carries TRBV4-1 and TRBJ2-6; D is ambiguous. V was shortened by 0 bases and J by 0 bases, with 9 bases between the two germline ends. Germline CDR1 is MGHRA and CDR2 is YSYEKL. CDR3 length: 17 amino acids. In DNA, the CDR3 is TGCGCCAGCAGCCAAGAGCGGCGGTACTCTGGGGCCAACGTCCTGACTTTC. It translates to CASSQERRYSGANVLTF.

The V and J genes are TRBV6-5 and TRBJ1-6, with D possibly matching TRBD1 (5 bases). This CDR3 region has 15 residues. The V end was cut by 0 bases, the J end by 7 bases, with 10 bases between. Per germline, CDR1 MNHEY and CDR2 SVGAGI. The CDR3 nucleotides are TGTGCCAGCAGTTACTCACAGGTCCCGAATTCACCCCTCCACTTT. This encodes CASSYSQVPNSPLHF.

This sequence joins TRBV7-9 and TRBJ2-3; D possibly matches TRBD1 or TRBD2 (5 bases each). This CDR3 is 17 amino acids long. Germline CDR1 and CDR2: SEHNR and FQNEAQ (reference sequence). V was cut by 5 bases and J by 1 base, with 19 bases left in between. As DNA, the CDR3 is TGTGCCAGCAGCACTAACCCCGGGGACGGGGGCACAGATACGCAGTATTTT. Amino acids: CASSTNPGDGGTDTQYF.

The chain uses TRBV19 and TRBJ2-7; D tentatively fits TRBD1 or TRBD2 (7 bases each). Trimming removed 3 bases at V and 4 bases at J, with 13 bases between. The CDR3 loop spans 14 amino acids. Germline V gene sequence: CDR1 LNHDA, CDR2 SQIVND (reference sequence). The CDR3 DNA follows: TGTGCCAGTAGTATGGGAGGGGGCTCATACGAGCAGTACTTC. As protein: CASSMGGGSYEQYF.

The chain recombines TRBV15 with TRBJ2-3; D is unresolved. CDR1 and CDR2 (germline): LNHNV, YYDKDF (reference sequence). Deletions cut 1 base from V and 0 bases from J, with 17 bases between. The CDR3 has 18 amino acids. The CDR3: CATSRVRLGSLSTDTQYF. The CDR3 DNA is TGTGCCACCAGCAGAGTGCGTCTCGGGTCATTAAGCACAGATACGCAGTATTTT.

The chain uses TRBV9 and TRBJ1-2, with D possibly being TRBD1 (6 bases). This CDR3 is 16 amino acids long. With 3 bases removed from V and 1 base from J, the gap between germline ends came to 16 bases. The V gene's germline CDR1 is SGDLS and CDR2 YYNGEE. Here the CDR3 reads CASSGVEGGINYGYTF. CDR3 bases: TGTGCCAGCAGCGGAGTAGAAGGGGGGATTAACTATGGCTACACCTTC.

V gene TRBV4-1 combines with J gene TRBJ2-1; 10 nucleotides align to TRBD1. V dropped 6 bases and J dropped 6; count of bases not matched to a gene: 8. The CDR3 length is 15 residues. CDR1 is MGHRA and CDR2 is YSYEKL in the germline V gene. The DNA of the CDR3 is TGCGCCAGCAGGCCGCGGGACAGGGGAAGCAATGAGCAGTTCTTC. This encodes CASRPRDRGSNEQFF.

Here the CDR3 reads CASSLFGAMAYNEQFF. CDR3 in DNA: TGTGCCAGCAGCTTATTTGGGGCTATGGCCTACAATGAGCAGTTCTTC. The chain recombines TRBV7-3 with TRBJ2-1; maybe TRBD1 (5 bases). Germline values: CDR1 SGHTA, CDR2 FQGTGA. The CDR3 loop spans 16 amino acids. V lost 2 bases and J lost 2, with 13 bases in between.

The chain has TRBV28 and TRBJ2-4, with a weak D call TRBD2 (5 bases). Trimming took 6 bases from V and 0 from J, leaving 18 bases between them. CDR3 length equals 17 residues. Germline values: CDR1 MDHEN, CDR2 SYDVKM. The CDR3: CASRPGPGNSAKNIQYF. The DNA of the CDR3 is TGTGCCAGCAGACCCGGCCCGGGGAACTCAGCCAAAAACATTCAGTACTTC.